The rows below give T cell receptor beta chains drawn from one sample of a study of monozygotic twins with cystic fibrosis. Repertoires were generated with immunoSEQ multiplex PCR, while TCRdb's copy carries only in-frame clones and drops some. Of 35,000 or so clones in the sample, approximately 80% were seen once. Sequencing was carried out using blood. The receptors were sampled from a girl aged 2-15 years with cystic fibrosis. CDR3s include the opening cysteine and the closing phenylalanine or tryptophan. Each record gives: J gene, clone size, V gene, D gene, CDR3 DNA, CDR3 protein. The D gene is left open where the match is weak. Clone size, where shown, is once, few, many, or a class for clones that have expanded.

>TRBJ2-3|-|TRBV5-4|TRBD1
TGTGCCAGCAGCTTGGGGACAGGGGGAGAGACGGGTACGCAGTATTTT
CASSLGTGGETGTQYF
>TRBJ2-7|few|TRBV2|-
TGTGCCAGCAGCGGGGACACCTACGAGCAGTACTTC
CASSGDTYEQYF
>TRBJ2-7|-|TRBV11-2|TRBD2
TGTGCCAGCAGACGGCAGCGGGGGGGCCTTGAGCAGTACTTC
CASRRQRGGLEQYF
>TRBJ2-1|-|TRBV6-5|-
TGTGCCAGCAGTTTACCCTGGGGGAATGAGCAGTTCTTC
CASSLPWGNEQFF
>TRBJ1-1|-|TRBV5-1|-
TGCGCCAGCAGCTTGACAGGCCCTGAAGCTTTCTTT
CASSLTGPEAFF
>TRBJ1-5|-|TRBV7-9|-
TGTGCCAGCAGCTTTGGAGGGGTGGGCAATCAGCCCCAGCATTTT
CASSFGGVGNQPQHF
>TRBJ1-1|-|TRBV7-6|-
TGTGCCAGCAGCTCCGGGACGGCTAACACTGAAGCTTTCTTT
CASSSGTANTEAFF
>TRBJ1-1|once|TRBV29-1|TRBD1
TGCAGCGTTGACCGTGACAGGGGTCCGGAAGCTTTCTTT
CSVDRDRGPEAFF
>TRBJ2-2|-|TRBV4-1|-
TGCGCCAGCAGCCAAGTCCCGGGACCGGACACCGGGGAGCTGTTTTTT
CASSQVPGPDTGELFF
>TRBJ2-7|-|TRBV11-1|TRBD2
TGTGCCAGCAGCCCGAAATCTAGCGGGGTGGTGAACGAGCAGTACTTC
CASSPKSSGVVNEQYF
>TRBJ1-6|-|TRBV7-2|-
TGTGCCAGCAGCTTAGGAGGGGTTGATAATTCACCCCTCCACTTT
CASSLGGVDNSPLHF
>TRBJ1-5|-|TRBV10-3|-
TGTGCCATCAGTGAGTCTGGGCAGAGGGGCGGACAGCCCCAGCATTTT
CAISESGQRGGQPQHF
>TRBJ1-2|-|TRBV6-5|-
TGTGCCAGCAGTGCCCAGGAGGCCTATGGCTACACCTTC
CASSAQEAYGYTF
>TRBJ2-1|-|TRBV5-6|TRBD2
TGTGCCAGCAGTGCCGCACTAGCGGGGTCCTACAATGAGCAGTTCTTC
CASSAALAGSYNEQFF
>TRBJ2-1|-|TRBV5-4|-
TGTGCCAGCAGCTCCACCCAGGGGAATGAGCAGTTCTTC
CASSSTQGNEQFF
>TRBJ2-1|-|TRBV19|-
TGTGCCAGTAGTATAGGAGCCCCTACTTCGTACAATGAGCAGTTCTTC
CASSIGAPTSYNEQFF
>TRBJ1-1|-|TRBV6-5|-
TGTGCCAGCAGCCTTAGACGGAACACTGAAGCTTTCTTT
CASSLRRNTEAFF
>TRBJ2-2|few|TRBV9|TRBD2
TGTGCCAGCAGCATACTAGCGTTCGACACCGGGGAGCTGTTTTTT
CASSILAFDTGELFF
>TRBJ1-5|-|TRBV19|-
TGTGCCAGTAGTAGCGGGAATCAGCCCCAGCATTTT
CASSSGNQPQHF
>TRBJ1-2|-|TRBV5-6|-
TGTGCCAGCAGCTTGGGACAGCCCTATGGCTACACCTTC
CASSLGQPYGYTF